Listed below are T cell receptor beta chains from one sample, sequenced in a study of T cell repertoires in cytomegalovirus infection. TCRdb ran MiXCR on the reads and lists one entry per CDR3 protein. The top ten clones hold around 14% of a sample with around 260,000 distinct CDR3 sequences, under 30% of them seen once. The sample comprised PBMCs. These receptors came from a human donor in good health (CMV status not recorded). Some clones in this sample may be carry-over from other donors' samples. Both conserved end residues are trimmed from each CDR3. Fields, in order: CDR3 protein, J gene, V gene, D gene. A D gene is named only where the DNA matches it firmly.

ASSFWGLEGLNTEAF TRBJ1-1 TRBV12-3/TRBV12-4 -
ASTESDRKNSPLH TRBJ1-6 TRBV6-1 -
ASSLGRLADTDTQY TRBJ2-3 TRBV7-8 TRBD2
ASSPGLGNTEAF TRBJ1-1 TRBV12-3/TRBV12-4 -
ASSFGTGNESPLH TRBJ1-6 TRBV5-1 TRBD1
ASRAGANGNEKLF TRBJ1-4 TRBV6-1 -
ASSLGMVGEKLF TRBJ1-4 TRBV28 -
ASSFLLNTEAF TRBJ1-1 TRBV11-1 -
SADPRISNYGYT TRBJ1-2 TRBV20-1 -
SANRGRETQY TRBJ2-5 TRBV29-1 TRBD1
SASTRAPLH TRBJ1-6 TRBV20-1 -
ASSLTRAF TRBJ1-1 TRBV12-3/TRBV12-4 -
ASRPLLAGEWSYQETQY TRBJ2-5 TRBV7-2 TRBD2
ASRGTAAYEQY TRBJ2-7 TRBV6-6 TRBD1
ASKEGRNTEAF TRBJ1-1 TRBV10-2 -
ASSPSTGLNTDAF TRBJ1-1 TRBV5-1 TRBD1
ATAPEGFVH TRBJ1-3 TRBV7-9 -
ASSPKGRQSEEKLF TRBJ1-4 TRBV12-3/TRBV12-4 -
ASSLGFTIEQY TRBJ2-7 TRBV7-9 -
ASRTGGGNQPQH TRBJ1-5 TRBV19 TRBD1
ASSLRGQGSGRQPQH TRBJ1-5 TRBV12-3/TRBV12-4 -
ATSRGQGRTDTQY TRBJ2-3 TRBV15 TRBD1
ASSLGTGGVYEQY TRBJ2-7 TRBV6-5 TRBD1
ASRDRGALGETQY TRBJ2-5 TRBV7-2 TRBD1
ASSFQGVYGYT TRBJ1-2 TRBV27 -
ASSLDRPGELF TRBJ2-2 TRBV7-8 -
SARAGQGTDTQY TRBJ2-3 TRBV20-1 TRBD1
ASSLYGLNTEAF TRBJ1-1 TRBV5-4 -
ASSPPAGGGTNTQY TRBJ2-3 TRBV28 -
ASSERWLAGGVAKNIQY TRBJ2-4 TRBV2 TRBD2
ASSLTSGTKNIQY TRBJ2-4 TRBV7-2 TRBD2
SAPRGGEGYT TRBJ1-2 TRBV20-1 -
ASSQAYEQY TRBJ2-7 TRBV7-2 -
SASAGSDQPQH TRBJ1-5 TRBV20-1 -
ASSLGVPGQNQPQH TRBJ1-5 TRBV5-1 -
ATSDSGGGGDEQF TRBJ2-1 TRBV24-1 TRBD2
AIRTGADTQY TRBJ2-3 TRBV10-3 TRBD1
ASSIPRDTFSYNEQF TRBJ2-1 TRBV11-2 -